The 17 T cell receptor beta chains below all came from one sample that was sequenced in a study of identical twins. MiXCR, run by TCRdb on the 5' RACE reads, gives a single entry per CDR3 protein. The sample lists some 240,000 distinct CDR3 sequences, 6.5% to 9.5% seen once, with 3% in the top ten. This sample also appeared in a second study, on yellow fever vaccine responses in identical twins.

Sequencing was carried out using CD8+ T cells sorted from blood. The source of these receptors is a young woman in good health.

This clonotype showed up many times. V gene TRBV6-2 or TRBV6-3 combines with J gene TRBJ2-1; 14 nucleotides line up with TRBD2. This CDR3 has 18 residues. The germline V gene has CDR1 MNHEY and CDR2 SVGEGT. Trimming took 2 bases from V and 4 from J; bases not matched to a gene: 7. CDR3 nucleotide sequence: TGTGCCAGCAGTTACAGAGGACTAGCGGGGGGAAAATACAATGAGCAGTTCTTC. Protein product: CASSYRGLAGGKYNEQFF.

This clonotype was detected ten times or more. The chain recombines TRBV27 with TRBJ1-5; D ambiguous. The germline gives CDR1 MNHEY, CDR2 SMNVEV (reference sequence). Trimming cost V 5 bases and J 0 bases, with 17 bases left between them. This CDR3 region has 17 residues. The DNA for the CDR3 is TGTGCCAGCAGTACCTCCCTGGACGTACGTAGCAATCAGCCCCAGCATTTT. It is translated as CASSTSLDVRSNQPQHF.

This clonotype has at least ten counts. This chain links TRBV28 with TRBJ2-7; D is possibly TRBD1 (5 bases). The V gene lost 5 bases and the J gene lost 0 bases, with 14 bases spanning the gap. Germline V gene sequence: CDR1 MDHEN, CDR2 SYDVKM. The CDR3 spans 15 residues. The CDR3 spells CASSIYADSSYEQYF. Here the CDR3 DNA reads TGTGCCAGCAGTATCTATGCCGACAGCTCCTACGAGCAGTACTTC.

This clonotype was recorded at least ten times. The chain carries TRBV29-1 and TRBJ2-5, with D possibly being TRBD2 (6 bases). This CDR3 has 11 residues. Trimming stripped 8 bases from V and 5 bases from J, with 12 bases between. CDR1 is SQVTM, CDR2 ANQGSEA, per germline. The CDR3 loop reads CSTAGHETQYF. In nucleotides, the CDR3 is TGCAGCACCGCGGGGCATGAGACCCAGTACTTC. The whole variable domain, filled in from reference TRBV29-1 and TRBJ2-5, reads SAVISQKPSRDICQRGTSLTIQCQVDSQVTMMFWYRQQPGQSLTLIATANQGSEATYESGFVIDKFPISRPNLTFSTLTVSNMSPEDSSIYLCSTAGHETQYFGPGTRLLVL.

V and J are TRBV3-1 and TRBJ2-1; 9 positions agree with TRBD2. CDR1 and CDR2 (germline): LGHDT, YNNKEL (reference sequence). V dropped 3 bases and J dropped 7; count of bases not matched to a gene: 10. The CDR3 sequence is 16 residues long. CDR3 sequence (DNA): TGTGCCAGCAGCCAGATTTTAGCGGGAGAAGATAATGAGCAGTTCTTC. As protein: CASSQILAGEDNEQFF.

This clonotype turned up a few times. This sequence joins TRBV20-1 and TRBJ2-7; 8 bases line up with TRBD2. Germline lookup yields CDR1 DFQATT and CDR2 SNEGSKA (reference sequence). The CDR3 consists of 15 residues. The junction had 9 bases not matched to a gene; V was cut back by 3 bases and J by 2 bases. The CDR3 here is CSARWVAGPTYEQYF. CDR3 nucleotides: TGCAGTGCTAGGTGGGTAGCGGGACCGACCTACGAGCAGTACTTC.

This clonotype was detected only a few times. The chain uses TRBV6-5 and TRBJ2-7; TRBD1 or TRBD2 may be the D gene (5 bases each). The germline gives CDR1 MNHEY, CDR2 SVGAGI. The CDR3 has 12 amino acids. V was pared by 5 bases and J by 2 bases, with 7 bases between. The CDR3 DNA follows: TGTGCCAGCAGTAAGGGACCCTACGAGCAGTACTTC. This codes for CASSKGPYEQYF.

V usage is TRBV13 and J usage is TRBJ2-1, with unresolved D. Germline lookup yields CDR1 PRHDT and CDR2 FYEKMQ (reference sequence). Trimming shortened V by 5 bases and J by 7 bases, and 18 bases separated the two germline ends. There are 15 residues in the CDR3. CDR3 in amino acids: CASSPQVKVGNEQFF. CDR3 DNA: TGTGCCAGCAGCCCGCAGGTTAAGGTAGGAAATGAGCAGTTCTTC.

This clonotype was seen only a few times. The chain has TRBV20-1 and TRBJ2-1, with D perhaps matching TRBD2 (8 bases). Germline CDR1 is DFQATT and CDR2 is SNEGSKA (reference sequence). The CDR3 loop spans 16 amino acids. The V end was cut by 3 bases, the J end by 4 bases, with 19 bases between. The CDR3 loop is CSARGTATSGYNEQFF. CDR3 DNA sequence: TGCAGTGCTAGGGGGACAGCCACTAGCGGTTACAATGAGCAGTTCTTC.

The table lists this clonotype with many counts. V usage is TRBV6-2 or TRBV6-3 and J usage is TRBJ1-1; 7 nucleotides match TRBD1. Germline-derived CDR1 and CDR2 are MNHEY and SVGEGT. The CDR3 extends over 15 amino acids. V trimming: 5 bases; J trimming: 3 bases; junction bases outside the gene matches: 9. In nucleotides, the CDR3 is TGTGCCAGCAGTCCACAGACAGGGTCTGACACTGAAGCTTTCTTT. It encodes CASSPQTGSDTEAFF.

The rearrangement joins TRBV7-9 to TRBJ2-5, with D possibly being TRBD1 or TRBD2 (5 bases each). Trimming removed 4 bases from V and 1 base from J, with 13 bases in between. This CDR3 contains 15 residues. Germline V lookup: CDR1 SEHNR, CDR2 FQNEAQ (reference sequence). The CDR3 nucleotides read TGTGCCAGCAGCTCCGGGACGTCGATCCAAGAGACCCAGTACTTC. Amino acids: CASSSGTSIQETQYF.

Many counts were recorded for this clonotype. Here the CDR3 reads CASSLLGGRGTEAFF. The CDR3 DNA follows: TGTGCCAGCAGTCTTCTTGGGGGGCGAGGGACTGAAGCTTTCTTT. This sequence joins TRBV12-3 or TRBV12-4 and TRBJ1-1; the D gene is possibly TRBD1 (6 bases). This CDR3 is 15 amino acids long. Trimming shortened V by 5 bases and J by 5 bases, and 18 bases separated the two germline ends.

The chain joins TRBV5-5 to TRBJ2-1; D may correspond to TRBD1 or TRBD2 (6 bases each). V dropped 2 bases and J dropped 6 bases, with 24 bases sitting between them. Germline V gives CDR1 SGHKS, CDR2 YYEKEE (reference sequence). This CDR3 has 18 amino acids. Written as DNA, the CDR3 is TGTGCCAGCAGCTTTGGGCGCCTCGGGGGCAAGGGTTCCAATGAGCAGTTCTTC. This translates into CASSFGRLGGKGSNEQFF.

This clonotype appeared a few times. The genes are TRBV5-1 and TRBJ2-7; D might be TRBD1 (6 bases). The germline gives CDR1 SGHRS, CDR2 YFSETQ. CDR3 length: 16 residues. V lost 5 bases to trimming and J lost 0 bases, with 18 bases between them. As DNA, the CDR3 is TGCGCCAGCAGGGAAATCACAGGGATGAGCTCCTACGAGCAGTACTTC. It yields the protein CASREITGMSSYEQYF.

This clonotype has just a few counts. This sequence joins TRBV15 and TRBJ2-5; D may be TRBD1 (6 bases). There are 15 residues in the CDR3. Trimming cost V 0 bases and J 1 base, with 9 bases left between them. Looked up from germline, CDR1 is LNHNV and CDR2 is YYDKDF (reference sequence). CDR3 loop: CATSRDRTAQETQYF. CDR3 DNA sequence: TGTGCCACCAGCAGAGACCGGACAGCCCAAGAGACCCAGTACTTC.

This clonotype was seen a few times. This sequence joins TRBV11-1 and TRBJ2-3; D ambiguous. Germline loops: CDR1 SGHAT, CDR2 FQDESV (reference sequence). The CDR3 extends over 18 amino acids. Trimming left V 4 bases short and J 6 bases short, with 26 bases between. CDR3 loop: CASSSPPGLPLHPDTQYF. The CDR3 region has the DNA TGTGCCAGCAGCTCGCCTCCGGGTCTCCCCCTCCACCCGGATACGCAGTATTTT.

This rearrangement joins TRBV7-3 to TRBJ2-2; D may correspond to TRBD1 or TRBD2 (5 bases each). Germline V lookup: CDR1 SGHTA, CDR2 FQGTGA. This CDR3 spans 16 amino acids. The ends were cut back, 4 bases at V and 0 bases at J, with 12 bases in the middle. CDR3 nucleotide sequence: TGTGCCAGCAGCTCCCGGGACGCTGCGAACACCGGGGAGCTGTTTTTT. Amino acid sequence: CASSSRDAANTGELFF.